The present TCR beta chain was sequenced within a study of radiotherapy plus CTLA-4 blockade in lung cancer (dated by TCRdb to 2016 to 2019). Concerning the study at large: Among enrolled patients, roughly 17% had an objective response and 25% to 35% reached disease control.

The method was the immunoSEQ multiplex PCR assay. The table comes from immuneACCESS by way of TCRdb, which keeps in-frame sequences with V and J called. Part of the clones is missing from these tables; in studies checked, under half for an unresolved V gene and the rest for unknown reasons. The sample table holds about 48,000 clones, of which around 83% were seen once. Of the sample, approximately 3.6% falls within the top ten clones. V is shortened by 0 bases, J by 4 bases, and the region joining them spans 12 bases. According to the germline V gene (reference sequence), CDR1 reads MNHEY and CDR2 reads SMNVEV. CDR3 length: 16 amino acids, cysteine to phenylalanine. Of all the DNA, just the CDR3 is kept, 48 bases in frame from base 1. Of note for this clone: The antigen it binds to is not known. Qualities for individual bases were not recorded, and no much larger clone is one base off.

In this study, focal radiation therapy paired with CTLA-4 blockade (ipilimumab) was tested in patients who had chemo-refractory metastatic non-small-cell lung cancer. Broad study findings and their caveats: The strongest predictors of response, as reported, were early dynamic changes in blood T cell clones along with a rise in serum interferon-beta after radiation. After treatment with radiotherapy and ipilimumab, TCR clones that originated in tumors expanded in peripheral blood.

The rearranged chain carries TRBV27 and TRBJ2-2; TRBD2 might be the D gene, on 6 matching bases. This sequence originates from a human donor with non-small cell lung cancer who had stable disease on radiotherapy plus ipilimumab. The sequencing here drew on peripheral blood, taken from a patient treated with radiotherapy plus ipilimumab. The DNA reads TGTGCCAGCAGTTTATCTTGGGGGGTTTCCACCGGGGAGCTGTTTTTT. Translated, it reads CASSLSWGVSTGELFF.